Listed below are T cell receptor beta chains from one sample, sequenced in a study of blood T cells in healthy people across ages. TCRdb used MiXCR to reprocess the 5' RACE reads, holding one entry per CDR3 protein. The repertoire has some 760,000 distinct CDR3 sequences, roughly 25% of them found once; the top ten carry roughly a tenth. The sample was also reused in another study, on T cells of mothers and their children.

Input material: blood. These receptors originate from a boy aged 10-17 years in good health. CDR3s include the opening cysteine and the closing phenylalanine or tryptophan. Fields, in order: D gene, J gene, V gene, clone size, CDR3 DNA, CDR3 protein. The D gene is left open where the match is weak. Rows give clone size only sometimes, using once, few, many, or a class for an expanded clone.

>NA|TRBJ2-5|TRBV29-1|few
TGCAGCGTTGAACCCCAGGAGCAAGAGACCCAGTACTTC
CSVEPQEQETQYF
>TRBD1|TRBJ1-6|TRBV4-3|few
TGCGCCAGCAGCCGCGTCCGGACAGGGTCTAATTCACCCCTCCACTTT
CASSRVRTGSNSPLHF
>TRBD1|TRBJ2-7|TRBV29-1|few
TGCAGCGTTAATACAGGGGGCCCCTACGAGCAGTACTTC
CSVNTGGPYEQYF
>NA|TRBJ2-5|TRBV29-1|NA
TGCAGCGCTACCGACTCGGGGACCCAGTACTTC
CSATDSGTQYF
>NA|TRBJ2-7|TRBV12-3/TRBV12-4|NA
TGTGCCAGCAGCCTAGGAGGGAAAGGGGCCGAGCAGTACTTC
CASSLGGKGAEQYF
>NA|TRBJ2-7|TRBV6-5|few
TGTGCCAGCAGTTACGGGGCAGGGGATCAGAGGTCCTACGAGCAGTACTTC
CASSYGAGDQRSYEQYF
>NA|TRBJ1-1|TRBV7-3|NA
TGTGCCAGCAGTCAGGGGACAACTGGCACTGAAGCTTTCTTT
CASSQGTTGTEAFF
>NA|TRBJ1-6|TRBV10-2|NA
TGCGCCAGCAATCGGGATAGTTCACCCCTCCACTTT
CASNRDSSPLHF
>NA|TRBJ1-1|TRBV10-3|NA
TGTGCCATCAGTCTGGACGGCTACACTGAAGCTTTCTTT
CAISLDGYTEAFF
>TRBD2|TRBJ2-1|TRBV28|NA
TGTGCCAGCAGTTTAAATAGCGGGAGGGCCAATGAGCAGTTCTTC
CASSLNSGRANEQFF
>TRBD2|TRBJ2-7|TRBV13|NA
TGTGCCAGCAGCTACCTAGCGGGAGGCATGATCTACGAGCAGTACTTC
CASSYLAGGMIYEQYF
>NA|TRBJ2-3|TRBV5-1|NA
TGCGCCAGCAGGAGGGGACTGGAAAACACAGATACGCAGTATTTT
CASRRGLENTDTQYF
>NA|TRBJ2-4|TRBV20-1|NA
TGCAGTGCAGCGCTACCGAGGACCAAAAACATTCAGTACTTC
CSAALPRTKNIQYF
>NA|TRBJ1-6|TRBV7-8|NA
TGTGCCAGCCGCAATCTAAAAGGGGATAATTCACCCCTCCACTTT
CASRNLKGDNSPLHF
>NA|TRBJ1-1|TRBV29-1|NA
TGCAGCGGACGTCGGAGTGGTGTCACTGAAGCTTTCTTT
CSGRRSGVTEAFF
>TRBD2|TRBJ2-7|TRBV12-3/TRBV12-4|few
TGTGCCAGCGGAATAGCGGGAGGTACGTCCTACGAGCAGTACTTC
CASGIAGGTSYEQYF
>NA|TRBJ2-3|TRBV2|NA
TGTGCCAGCAGTGTCCGGAGGGTGGAAGATACGCAGTATTTT
CASSVRRVEDTQYF
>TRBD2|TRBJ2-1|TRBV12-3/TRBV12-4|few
TGTGCCAGCAAACCGGGACTAGCGGAACACAATGAGCAGTTCTTC
CASKPGLAEHNEQFF
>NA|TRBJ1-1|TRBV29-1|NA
TGCAGCGTTTCACAACGGGGGGCGAACACTGAAGCTTTCTTT
CSVSQRGANTEAFF
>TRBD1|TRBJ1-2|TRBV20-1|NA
TGCAGTGCTAGAGATCCCGGGGACAGTCAGGGCTACACCTTC
CSARDPGDSQGYTF
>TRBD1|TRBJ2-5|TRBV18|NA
TGTGCCAGCTCACCGTGGGCGACAGGGCTCCAAGAGACCCAGTACTTC
CASSPWATGLQETQYF
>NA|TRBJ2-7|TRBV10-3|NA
TGTGCCATCAACACACAGGAAAACCCCTACGAGCAGTACTTC
CAINTQENPYEQYF
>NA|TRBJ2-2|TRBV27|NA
TGTGCCAGCAGTTTTGTACCGGGGGAGCTGTTTTTT
CASSFVPGELFF
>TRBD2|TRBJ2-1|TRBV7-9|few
TGTGCCAGCAGCCCGCGGGACTACCCTAATGAGCAGTTCTTC
CASSPRDYPNEQFF
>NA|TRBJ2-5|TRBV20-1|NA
TGCAGTGCTAGAGATGGGCGGTCCCAAATACAAGAGACCCAGTACTTC
CSARDGRSQIQETQYF
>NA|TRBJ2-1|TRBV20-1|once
TGCAGTGCTAGACGCGGGAATGAGCAGTTCTTC
CSARRGNEQFF
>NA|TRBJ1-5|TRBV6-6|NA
TGTGCCAGCAGCCCCGGGTCGATCGTTAATCAGCCCCAGCATTTT
CASSPGSIVNQPQHF
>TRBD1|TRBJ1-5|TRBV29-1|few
TGCAGCGTTGTGGACAGGGGTGGACAGCCCCAGCATTTT
CSVVDRGGQPQHF
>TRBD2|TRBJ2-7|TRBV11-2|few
TGTGCCAGCAGCCCAGATATCCAATGGAAAGTAGCGGGATCGAGGTACGAGCAGTACTTC
CASSPDIQWKVAGSRYEQYF
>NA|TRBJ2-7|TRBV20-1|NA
TGCAGTGCTATACCTCCGAATACCTACGAGCAGTACTTC
CSAIPPNTYEQYF
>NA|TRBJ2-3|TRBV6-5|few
TGTGCCAGCAGTTACTCGCCGGGGCGGGCCCGCACAGATACGCAGTATTTT
CASSYSPGRARTDTQYF
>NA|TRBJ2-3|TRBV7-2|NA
TGTGCCGGACGGCCGGGCCCCGTAGATACGCAGTATTTT
CAGRPGPVDTQYF
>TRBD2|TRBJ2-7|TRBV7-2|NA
TGTGCCAGCAGCCGAAGGGCGGGAGTAAGGGTTGAAGAGCAGTACTTC
CASSRRAGVRVEEQYF
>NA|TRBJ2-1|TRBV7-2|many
TGTGCCAGCAGCTTGGCGGGAAGCGCCTACAATGAGCAGTTCTTC
CASSLAGSAYNEQFF
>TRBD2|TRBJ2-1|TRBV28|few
TGTGCCAGCTGGGCGGGAGACTACTACAATGAGCAGTTCTTC
CASWAGDYYNEQFF
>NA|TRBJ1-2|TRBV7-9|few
TGTGCCAGCAGCGGAGGGACCGCGGGCTACACCTTC
CASSGGTAGYTF
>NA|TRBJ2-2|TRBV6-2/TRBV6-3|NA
TGTGCCAGCAGTTGGGGATTAAACACCGGGGAGCTGTTTTTT
CASSWGLNTGELFF
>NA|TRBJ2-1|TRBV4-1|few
TGCGCCAGCAGCCAGCCGGACGGCAATGAGCAGTTCTTC
CASSQPDGNEQFF
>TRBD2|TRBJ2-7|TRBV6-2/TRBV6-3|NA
TGTGCCAGCAGTTACGAGCGGGGGGCCTACGAGCAGTACTTC
CASSYERGAYEQYF
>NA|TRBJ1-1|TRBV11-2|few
TGTGCCAGCAGCTCAGCCTCAGGGAGAGCTTTCTTT
CASSSASGRAFF
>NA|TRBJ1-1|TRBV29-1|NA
TGCAGCGTCCGAAGATTCATGAACACTGAAGCTTTCTTT
CSVRRFMNTEAFF
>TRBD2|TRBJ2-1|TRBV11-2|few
TGTGCCAGCAGCTCTCCCGGGACTAGCGGGCGGACTCTCTTATACAATGAGCAGTTCTTC
CASSSPGTSGRTLLYNEQFF
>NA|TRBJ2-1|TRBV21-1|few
TGTGCCAGCATGGACTCCTACAATGAGCAGTTCTTC
CASMDSYNEQFF
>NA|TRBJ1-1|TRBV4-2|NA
TGTGCCAGCAGCCAAGAAAAAGGGGCTAACACTGAAGCTTTCTTT
CASSQEKGANTEAFF
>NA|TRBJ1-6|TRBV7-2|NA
TGTGCCAGCACCCCGACAGGTTTTGATAATTCACCCCTCCACTTT
CASTPTGFDNSPLHF
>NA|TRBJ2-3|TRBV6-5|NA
TGTGCCAGCAGTTACGACGCCACAGATACGCAGTATTTT
CASSYDATDTQYF
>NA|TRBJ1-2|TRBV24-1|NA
TGTGCCACCAGTGACCCTTCTACAGGGTCCTATGGCTACACCTTC
CATSDPSTGSYGYTF
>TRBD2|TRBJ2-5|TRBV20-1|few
TGCAGTGCTAGCCGGGCGGGGGGGCAACCCCAAGAGACCCAGTACTTC
CSASRAGGQPQETQYF
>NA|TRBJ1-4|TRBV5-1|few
TGCGCCAGCAGCTTGGCACAGGGTCAGGAAAAACTGTTTTTT
CASSLAQGQEKLFF
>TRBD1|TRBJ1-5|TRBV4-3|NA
TGCGCCAGCAGCCACATGGTTGGACAGGATCAGCCCCAGCATTTT
CASSHMVGQDQPQHF